These 23 T cell receptor beta chains were all obtained from the same sample, sequenced in a study of vaccination and CD4 T cells after COVID-19. The treatment was: roughly ten-day PBMC culture with coronavirus spike peptide pools or control peptides (ViraFEST assay). The Oncomine TCR Beta short-read assay generated sequence data from the DNA of cultured CD4+ T cells. TCRdb processed the PCR reads anew with MiXCR; each CDR3 protein has one entry. The table includes some 13,000 distinct CDR3 sequences, roughly 39% detected once. No antigen has been identified for these receptors. Sequenced input: CD4+ T cells from blood, cultured in vitro. These receptors originate from a human donor who had recovered from COVID-19.

The chain is built from TRBV6-2 or TRBV6-3 and TRBJ1-3, with 8 bases identical to TRBD1. J was trimmed by 0 bases and V by 0 bases; bases with no gene match: 25. Per the germline V gene, CDR1 is MNHEY and CDR2 is SVGEGT. The CDR3 totals 24 residues. CDR3 DNA sequence: TGTGCCAGCAGTTACTCGCGATGGTTGGGTGCGACAGGGGACATCAAACCCTCTGGAAACACCATATATTTT. This sequence encodes CASSYSRWLGATGDIKPSGNTIYF.

In this sample, this clonotype turned up a few times. This chain joins TRBV7-6 and TRBJ2-7; D might be TRBD1 (6 bases). Germline V gene data show CDR1 as SGHVS and CDR2 as FNYEAQ. CDR3 length: 14 amino acids. V was shortened by 4 bases and J by 2 bases, with 12 bases between the two germline ends. The CDR3 sequence: CASSSGQIPYEQYF. The CDR3 DNA sequence: TGTGCCAGCAGCTCTGGACAGATCCCCTACGAGCAGTACTTC.

For the CDR3, the DNA is TGCAGTGTTACGACAGGGGTGGATCAGCCCCAGCATTTT. Residues: CSVTTGVDQPQHF. V usage is TRBV20-1 and J usage is TRBJ1-5, with 8 bases aligning to TRBD1. The junction had 7 bases not matched to a gene; V was cut back by 7 bases and J by 5 bases. The CDR3 runs 13 residues. CDR1 is DFQATT, CDR2 SNEGSKA, per germline (reference sequence).

This chain connects TRBV2 to TRBJ2-3; 11 bases agree with TRBD2. The CDR3 runs 16 residues. In germline, CDR1 is SNHLY, CDR2 FYNNEI. V shed 2 bases and J 5 bases; nucleotides not matched to a gene: 6. The CDR3 is CASSETLAGGQDTQYF. As DNA, the CDR3 is TGTGCCAGCAGTGAAACCCTAGCGGGGGGCCAAGATACGCAGTATTTT.

This clonotype was seen a few times. This chain links TRBV19 with TRBJ2-3; 8 bases line up with TRBD1. V gave up 2 bases and J gave up 3 bases; unmatched junction bases: 4. The germline gives CDR1 LNHDA, CDR2 SQIVND (reference sequence). The CDR3 runs 15 residues. The CDR3 coding sequence is TGTGCCAGTAGTATACAGGGGGCAGGGACAGATACGCAGTATTTT. It is translated as CASSIQGAGTDTQYF.

This clonotype has only a few counts. The chain couples TRBV30 to TRBJ2-7, with D maybe TRBD2 (6 bases). The CDR3 is made up of 16 amino acids. In germline, CDR1 is GTSNPN, CDR2 SVGIG (reference sequence). V was cut by 2 bases and J by 0 bases, with 17 bases left in between. The CDR3 loop reads CAWSPLATRGSYEQYF. In DNA form, the CDR3 reads TGTGCCTGGAGTCCCCTTGCGACGCGGGGCTCCTACGAGCAGTACTTC.

This clonotype was counted a few times. J is TRBJ1-1 and V is TRBV5-4; tentative D call: TRBD1 (5 bases). Trimming removed 0 bases from V and 8 bases from J, with 11 bases in between. Per germline, CDR1 SGHNT and CDR2 YYREEE (reference sequence). The CDR3 is made up of 13 amino acids. The chain's CDR3 is CASSLGRDREAFF. The CDR3 region has the DNA TGTGCCAGCAGCTTGGGAAGGGACCGAGAAGCTTTCTTT.

This chain uses TRBV5-1 with TRBJ1-1, with 11 bases that match TRBD1. Germline-derived CDR1 and CDR2 are SGHRS and YFSETQ. V lost 2 bases and J lost 5; bases outside the gene matches: 5. This CDR3 has 15 amino acids. The CDR3 region has the DNA TGCGCCAGCAGCTTTGGACAGGGGGCGAAAACTGAAGCTTTCTTT. Translated, it gives CASSFGQGAKTEAFF.

This clonotype has more than one count but fewer than ten. CDR3 nucleotide sequence: TGTGCCACCAGCCCTGGGGCCAAGCTTGAAAAACTGTTTTTT. Translated, it gives CATSPGAKLEKLFF. The chain links TRBV15 to TRBJ1-4; D possibly corresponds to TRBD1 (5 bases). The CDR3 sequence is 14 residues long. Germline V CDR1 and CDR2: LNHNV, YYDKDF (reference sequence). V gave up 5 bases and J gave up 7 bases, with 14 bases separating them.

This CDR3 is CSAPSRENTEAFF. Here the CDR3 DNA reads TGCAGTGCTCCTTCGAGGGAGAACACTGAAGCTTTCTTT. The chain employs TRBV20-1 and TRBJ1-1, with unresolved D. This CDR3 is built from 13 residues. Germline assignment: CDR1 DFQATT and CDR2 SNEGSKA (reference sequence). V gave up 5 bases and J gave up 1 base, with 11 bases separating them.

The chain carries TRBV6-1 and TRBJ1-2; 10 bases line up with TRBD1. Per the germline V gene, CDR1 is MNHNS and CDR2 is SASEGT. This CDR3 is built from 14 residues. The trim removed 6 bases at V and 8 bases at J, leaving 9 bases unmatched. Here the CDR3 reads CASRRGTGVGGYTF. The CDR3 DNA is TGTGCCAGCAGGCGCGGGACAGGGGTGGGCGGCTACACCTTC.

The chain is built from TRBV11-3 and TRBJ1-1; possibly TRBD1 for D (6 bases). CDR1 and CDR2 (germline): SGHNT, YENEEA. With 5 bases removed from V and 5 bases from J, the gap between germline ends came to 15 bases. CDR3 length: 14 residues. The CDR3 reads CASSLRGGQTEAFF. The CDR3 nucleotides read TGTGCCAGCAGCCTGAGGGGGGGGCAGACTGAAGCTTTCTTT.

The genes are TRBV7-2 and TRBJ2-1; D is undetermined. The CDR3 consists of 11 residues. Germline V gene sequence: CDR1 SGHTA, CDR2 FQGNSA. V was cut by 1 base and J by 10 bases, with 5 bases left in between. The CDR3 nucleotides are TGTGCCAGCAGCTTAGGATCGGAGCAGTTCTTC. Translated, it gives CASSLGSEQFF.

This clonotype was seen a few times. The J gene is TRBJ1-1, the V gene TRBV12-3 or TRBV12-4, with TRBD1 as a possible D gene (6 bases). The V end was cut by 3 bases, the J end by 7 bases, with 12 bases between. The CDR3 runs 13 residues. The CDR3 coding sequence is TGTGCCAGCAGTTTCAGGGGAAGTGGTGAAGCTTTCTTT. This gives the protein CASSFRGSGEAFF.

V and J are TRBV10-3 and TRBJ1-6; D is unclear. V shed 2 bases and J shed 8 bases, with 4 bases lying between them. This CDR3 contains 12 residues. Per the germline V gene, CDR1 is ENHRY and CDR2 is SYGVKD. Here the CDR3 reads CAISETYSPLHF. The CDR3 nucleotides read TGTGCCATCAGTGAGACCTATTCACCCCTCCACTTT.

This rearrangement joins TRBV10-3 to TRBJ2-3; TRBD2 might be the D (6 bases). Trimming took off 0 bases at V and 1 base at J, with 8 bases between the two ends. CDR1 ENHRY and CDR2 SYGVKD come from the germline V gene. The CDR3 sequence is 15 residues long. Here the CDR3 reads CAISESGLRTDTQYF. DNA for the CDR3: TGTGCCATCAGTGAGTCCGGACTACGCACAGATACGCAGTATTTT.

The chain carries TRBV5-4 and TRBJ2-7; D ambiguous. The CDR3 is made up of 14 amino acids. Germline assignment: CDR1 SGHNT and CDR2 YYREEE (reference sequence). Trimming stripped 0 bases from V and 2 bases from J, with 9 bases between. The CDR3 DNA sequence: TGTGCCAGCAGCTTGGACCCGGCTGCCTACGAGCAGTACTTC. Amino acid sequence: CASSLDPAAYEQYF.

This clonotype was seen only once. The J gene is TRBJ1-2, the V gene TRBV19; D is perhaps TRBD1 (6 bases). Trimming took off 5 bases at V and 7 bases at J, with 14 bases between the two ends. CDR1 and CDR2 (germline): LNHDA, SQIVND (reference sequence). There are 13 residues in the CDR3. CDR3 in DNA: TGTGCCAGTAGTTCATTTAGACAGGCTGGCTACACCTTC. Translated, it gives CASSSFRQAGYTF.

The chain has TRBV7-8 and TRBJ1-2, with 7 bases aligning to TRBD1. The junction had 14 bases not matched to a gene; V was cut back by 5 bases and J by 2 bases. CDR1 and CDR2 from the germline V gene are SGHVS and FQNEAQ. The CDR3 is 17 amino acids. The CDR3 nucleotides are TGTGCCAGCAGCCCTAGGGTATTGACAGGGAAAAACTATGGCTACACCTTC. Translation: CASSPRVLTGKNYGYTF.

This clonotype was detected only a few times. Here the CDR3 reads CATSDGGHGYTF. The CDR3 DNA reads TGTGCCACCAGTGACGGAGGACATGGCTACACCTTC. V is TRBV24-1 and J is TRBJ1-2; D call uncertain. The germline V gene has CDR1 KGHDR and CDR2 SFDVKD. The CDR3 spans 12 residues. The V end was cut by 4 bases, the J end by 6 bases, with 8 bases between.

V usage is TRBV28 and J usage is TRBJ1-2; D is uncertain. Trimming shortened V by 3 bases and J by 1 base, and 0 bases separated the two germline ends. Looked up from germline, CDR1 is MDHEN and CDR2 is SYDVKM. This CDR3 has 11 amino acids. The CDR3 protein is CASSFNYGYTF. The DNA of the CDR3 is TGTGCCAGCAGTTTTAACTATGGCTACACCTTC.

This clonotype was counted between two and nine times. The chain employs TRBV6-2 or TRBV6-3 and TRBJ1-2; D unresolved. The germline CDR1 and CDR2 sequences are MNHEY and SVGEGT. V was pared by 5 bases and J by 4 bases, with 11 bases between. This CDR3 region has 13 residues. In nucleotides, the CDR3 is TGTGCCAGCAGTCTCGGATCCTCCTATGGCTACACCTTC. Translated, it gives CASSLGSSYGYTF.

This clonotype was seen only once. The V call is TRBV5-4, the J call TRBJ1-6; D is possibly TRBD1 (5 bases). CDR1 SGHNT and CDR2 YYREEE come from the germline V gene (reference sequence). Deletions cut 1 base from V and 11 bases from J, with 19 bases between. The CDR3 is 16 amino acids. CDR3 in DNA: TGTGCCAGCAGCTTGATGGGCACGGGGGATGCGACACCCCTCCACTTT. It translates to CASSLMGTGDATPLHF.